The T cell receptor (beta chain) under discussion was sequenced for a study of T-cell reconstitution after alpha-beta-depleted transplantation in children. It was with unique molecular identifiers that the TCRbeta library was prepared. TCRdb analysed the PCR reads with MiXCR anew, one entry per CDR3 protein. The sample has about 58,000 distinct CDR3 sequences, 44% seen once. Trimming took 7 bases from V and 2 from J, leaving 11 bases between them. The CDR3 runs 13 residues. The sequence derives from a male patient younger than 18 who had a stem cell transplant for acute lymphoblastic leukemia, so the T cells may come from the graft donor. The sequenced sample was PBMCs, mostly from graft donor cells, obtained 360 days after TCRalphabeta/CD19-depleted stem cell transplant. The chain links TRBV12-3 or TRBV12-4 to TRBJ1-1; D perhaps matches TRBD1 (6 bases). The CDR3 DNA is TGTGCCAGCACTCGACAGGTTAACACTGAAGCTTTCTTT. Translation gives CASTRQVNTEAFF.